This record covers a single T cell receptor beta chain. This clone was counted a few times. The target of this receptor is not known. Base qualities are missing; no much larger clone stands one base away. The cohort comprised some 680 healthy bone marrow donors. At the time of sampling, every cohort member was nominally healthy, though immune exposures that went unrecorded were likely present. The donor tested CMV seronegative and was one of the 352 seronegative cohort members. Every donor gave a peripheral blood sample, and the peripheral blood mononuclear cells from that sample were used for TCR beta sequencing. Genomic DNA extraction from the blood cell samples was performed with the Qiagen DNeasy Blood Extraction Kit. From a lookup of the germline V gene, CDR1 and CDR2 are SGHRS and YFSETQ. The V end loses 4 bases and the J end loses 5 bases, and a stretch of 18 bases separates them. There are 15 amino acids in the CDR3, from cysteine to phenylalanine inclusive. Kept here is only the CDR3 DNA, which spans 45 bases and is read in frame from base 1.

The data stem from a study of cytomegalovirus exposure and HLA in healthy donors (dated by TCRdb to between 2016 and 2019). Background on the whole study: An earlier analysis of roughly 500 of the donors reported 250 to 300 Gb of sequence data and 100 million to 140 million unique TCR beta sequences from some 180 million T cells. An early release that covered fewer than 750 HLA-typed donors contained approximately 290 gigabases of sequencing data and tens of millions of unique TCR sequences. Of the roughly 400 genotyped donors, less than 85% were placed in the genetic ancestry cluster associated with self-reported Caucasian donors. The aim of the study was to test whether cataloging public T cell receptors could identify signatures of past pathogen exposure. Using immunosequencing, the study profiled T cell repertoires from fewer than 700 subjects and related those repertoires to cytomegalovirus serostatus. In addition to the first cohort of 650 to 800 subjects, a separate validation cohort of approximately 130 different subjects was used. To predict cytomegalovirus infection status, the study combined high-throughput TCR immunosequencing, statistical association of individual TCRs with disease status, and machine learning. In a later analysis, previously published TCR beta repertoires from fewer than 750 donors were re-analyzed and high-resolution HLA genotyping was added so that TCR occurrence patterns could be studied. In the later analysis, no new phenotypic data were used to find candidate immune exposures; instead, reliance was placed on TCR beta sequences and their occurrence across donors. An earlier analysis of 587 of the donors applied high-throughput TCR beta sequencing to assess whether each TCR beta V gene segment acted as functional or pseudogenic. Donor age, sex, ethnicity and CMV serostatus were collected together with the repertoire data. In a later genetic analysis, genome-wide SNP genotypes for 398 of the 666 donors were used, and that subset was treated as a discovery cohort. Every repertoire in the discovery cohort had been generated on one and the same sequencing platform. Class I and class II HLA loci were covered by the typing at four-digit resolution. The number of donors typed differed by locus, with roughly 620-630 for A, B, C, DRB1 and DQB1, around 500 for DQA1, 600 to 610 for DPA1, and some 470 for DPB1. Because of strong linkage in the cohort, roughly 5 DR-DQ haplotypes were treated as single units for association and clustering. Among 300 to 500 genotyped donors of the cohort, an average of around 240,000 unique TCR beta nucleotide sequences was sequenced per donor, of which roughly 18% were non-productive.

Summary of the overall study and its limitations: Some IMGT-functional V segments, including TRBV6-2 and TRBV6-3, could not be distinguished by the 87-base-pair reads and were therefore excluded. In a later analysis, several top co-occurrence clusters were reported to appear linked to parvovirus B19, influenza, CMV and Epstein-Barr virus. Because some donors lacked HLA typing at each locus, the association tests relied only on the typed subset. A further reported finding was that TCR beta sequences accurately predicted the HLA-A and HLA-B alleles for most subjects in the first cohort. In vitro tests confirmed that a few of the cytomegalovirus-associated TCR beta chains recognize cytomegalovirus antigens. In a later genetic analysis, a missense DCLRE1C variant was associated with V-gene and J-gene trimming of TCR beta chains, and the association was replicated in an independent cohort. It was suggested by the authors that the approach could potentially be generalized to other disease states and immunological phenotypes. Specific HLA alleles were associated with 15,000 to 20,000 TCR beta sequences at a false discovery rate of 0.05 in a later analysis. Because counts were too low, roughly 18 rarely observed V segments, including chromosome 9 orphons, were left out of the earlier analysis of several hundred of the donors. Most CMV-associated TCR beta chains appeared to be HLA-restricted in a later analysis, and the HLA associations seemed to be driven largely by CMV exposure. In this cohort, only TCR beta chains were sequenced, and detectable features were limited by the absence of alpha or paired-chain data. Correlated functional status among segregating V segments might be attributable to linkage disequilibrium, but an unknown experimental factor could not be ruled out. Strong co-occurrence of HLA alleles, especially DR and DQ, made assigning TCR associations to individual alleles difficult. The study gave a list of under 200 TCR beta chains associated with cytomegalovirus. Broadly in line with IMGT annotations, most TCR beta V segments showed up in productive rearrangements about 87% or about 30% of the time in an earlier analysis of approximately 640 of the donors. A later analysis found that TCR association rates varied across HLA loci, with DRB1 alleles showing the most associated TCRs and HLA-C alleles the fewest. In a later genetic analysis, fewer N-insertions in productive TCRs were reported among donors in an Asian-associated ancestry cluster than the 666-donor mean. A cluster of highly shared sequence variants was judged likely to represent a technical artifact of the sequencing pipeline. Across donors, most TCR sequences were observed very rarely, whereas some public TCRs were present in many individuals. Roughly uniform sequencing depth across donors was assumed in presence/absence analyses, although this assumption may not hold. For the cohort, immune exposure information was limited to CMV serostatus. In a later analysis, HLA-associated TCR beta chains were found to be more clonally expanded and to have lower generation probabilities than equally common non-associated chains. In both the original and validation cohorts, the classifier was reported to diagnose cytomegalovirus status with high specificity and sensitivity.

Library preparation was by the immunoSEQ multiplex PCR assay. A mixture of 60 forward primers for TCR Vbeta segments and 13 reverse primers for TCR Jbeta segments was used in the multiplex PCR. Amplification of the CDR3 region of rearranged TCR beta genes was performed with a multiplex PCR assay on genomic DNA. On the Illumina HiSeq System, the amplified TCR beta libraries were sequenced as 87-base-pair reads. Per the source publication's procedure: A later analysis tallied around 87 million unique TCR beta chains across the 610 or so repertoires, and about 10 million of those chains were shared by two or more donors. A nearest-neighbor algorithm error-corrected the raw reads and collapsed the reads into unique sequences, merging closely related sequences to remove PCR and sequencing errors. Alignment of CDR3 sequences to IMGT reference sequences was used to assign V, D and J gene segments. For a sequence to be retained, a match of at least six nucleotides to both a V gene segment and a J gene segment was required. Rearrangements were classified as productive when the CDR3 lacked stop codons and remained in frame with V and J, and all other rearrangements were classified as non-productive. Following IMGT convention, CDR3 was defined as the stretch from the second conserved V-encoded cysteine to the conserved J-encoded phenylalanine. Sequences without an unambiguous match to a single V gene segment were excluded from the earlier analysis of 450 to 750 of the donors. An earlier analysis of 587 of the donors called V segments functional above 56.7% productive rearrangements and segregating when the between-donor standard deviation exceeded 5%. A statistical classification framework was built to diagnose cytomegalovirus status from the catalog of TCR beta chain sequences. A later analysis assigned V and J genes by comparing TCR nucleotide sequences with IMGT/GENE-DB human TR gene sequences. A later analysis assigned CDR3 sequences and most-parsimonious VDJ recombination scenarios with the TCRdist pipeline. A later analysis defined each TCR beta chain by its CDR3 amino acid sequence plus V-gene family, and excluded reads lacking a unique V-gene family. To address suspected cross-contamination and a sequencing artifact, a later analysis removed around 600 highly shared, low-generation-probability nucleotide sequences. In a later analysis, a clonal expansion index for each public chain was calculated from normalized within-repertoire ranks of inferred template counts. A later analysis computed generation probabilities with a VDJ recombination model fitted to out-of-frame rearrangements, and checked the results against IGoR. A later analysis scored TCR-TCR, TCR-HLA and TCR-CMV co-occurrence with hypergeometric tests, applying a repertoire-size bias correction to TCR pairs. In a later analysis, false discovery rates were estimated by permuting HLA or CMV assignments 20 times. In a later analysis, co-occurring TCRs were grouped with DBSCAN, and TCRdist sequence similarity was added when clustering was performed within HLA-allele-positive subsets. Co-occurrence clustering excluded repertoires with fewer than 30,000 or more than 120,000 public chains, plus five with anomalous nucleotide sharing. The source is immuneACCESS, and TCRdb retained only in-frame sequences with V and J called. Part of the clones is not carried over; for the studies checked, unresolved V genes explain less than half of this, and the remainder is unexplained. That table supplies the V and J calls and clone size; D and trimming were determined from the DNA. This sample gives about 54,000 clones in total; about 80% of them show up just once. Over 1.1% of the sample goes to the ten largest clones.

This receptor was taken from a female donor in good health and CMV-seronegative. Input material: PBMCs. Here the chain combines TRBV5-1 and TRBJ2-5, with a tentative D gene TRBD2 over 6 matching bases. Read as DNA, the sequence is TGCGCCAGCAGCCCTGTAGCGGTCGAGAGGGAGACCCAGTACTTC. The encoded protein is CASSPVAVERETQYF.